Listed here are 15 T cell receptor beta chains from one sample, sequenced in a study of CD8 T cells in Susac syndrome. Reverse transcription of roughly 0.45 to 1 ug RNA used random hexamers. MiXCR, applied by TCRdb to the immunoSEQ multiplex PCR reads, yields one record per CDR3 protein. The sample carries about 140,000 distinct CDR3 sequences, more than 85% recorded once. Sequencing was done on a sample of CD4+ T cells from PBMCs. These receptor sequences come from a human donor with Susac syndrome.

As DNA, the CDR3 is TGTGCCAGCAGCGGACCGCGTAACACCGGGGAGCTGTTTTTT. Encoded protein: CASSGPRNTGELFF. This sequence joins TRBV9 and TRBJ2-2; no firm D call. Germline assignment: CDR1 SGDLS and CDR2 YYNGEE. This CDR3 has 14 amino acids. V was pared by 3 bases and J by 2 bases, with 8 bases between.

CDR3 sequence: CSARDLGQQGGTQYF. Written as DNA, the CDR3 is TGCAGTGCTAGAGATTTGGGACAACAGGGAGGGACCCAGTACTTC. V usage is TRBV20-1 and J usage is TRBJ2-5; TRBD1 or TRBD2 may be the D gene (6 bases each). CDR1 is DFQATT, CDR2 SNEGSKA, per germline (reference sequence). This CDR3 has 15 residues. The V and J ends lost 0 bases and 7 bases respectively, with 18 bases between them.

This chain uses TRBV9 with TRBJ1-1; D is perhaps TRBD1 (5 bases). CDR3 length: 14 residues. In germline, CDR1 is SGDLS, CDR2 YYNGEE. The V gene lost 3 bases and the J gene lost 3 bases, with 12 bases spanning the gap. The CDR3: CASSARGDYTEAFF. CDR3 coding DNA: TGTGCCAGCAGCGCAAGAGGGGATTACACTGAAGCTTTCTTT.

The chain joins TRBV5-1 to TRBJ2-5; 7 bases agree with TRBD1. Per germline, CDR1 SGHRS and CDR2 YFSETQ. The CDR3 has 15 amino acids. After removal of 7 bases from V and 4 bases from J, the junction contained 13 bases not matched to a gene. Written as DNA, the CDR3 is TGCGCCAGCGGACCGACAGGGACCATGGGAGAGACCCAGTACTTC. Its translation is CASGPTGTMGETQYF.

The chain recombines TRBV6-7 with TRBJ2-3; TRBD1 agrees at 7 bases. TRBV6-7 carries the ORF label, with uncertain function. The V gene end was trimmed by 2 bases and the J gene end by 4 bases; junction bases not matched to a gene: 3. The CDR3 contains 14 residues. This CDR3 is CASSYPGQSDTQYF. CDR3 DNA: TGTGCCAGCAGTTACCCGGGACAGTCAGATACGCAGTATTTT.

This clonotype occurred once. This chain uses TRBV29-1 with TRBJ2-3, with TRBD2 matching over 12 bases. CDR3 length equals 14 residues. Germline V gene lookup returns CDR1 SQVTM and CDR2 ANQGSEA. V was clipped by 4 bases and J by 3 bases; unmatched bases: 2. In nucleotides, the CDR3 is TGCAGCGTTGCTAGCGGGGGGGTAACAGATACGCAGTATTTT. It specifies CSVASGGVTDTQYF.

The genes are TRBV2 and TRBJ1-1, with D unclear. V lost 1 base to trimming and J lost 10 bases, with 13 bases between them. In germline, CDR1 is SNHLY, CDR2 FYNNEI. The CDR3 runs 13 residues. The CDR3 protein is CASSEEGGSGAFF. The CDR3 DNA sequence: TGTGCCAGCAGTGAAGAAGGTGGGTCTGGAGCTTTCTTT.

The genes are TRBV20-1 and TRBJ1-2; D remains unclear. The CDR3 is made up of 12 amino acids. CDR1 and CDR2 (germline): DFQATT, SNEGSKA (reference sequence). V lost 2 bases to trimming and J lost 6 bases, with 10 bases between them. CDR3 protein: CSARSLGNGYTF. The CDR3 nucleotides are TGCAGTGCTAGATCCCTTGGGAATGGCTACACCTTC.

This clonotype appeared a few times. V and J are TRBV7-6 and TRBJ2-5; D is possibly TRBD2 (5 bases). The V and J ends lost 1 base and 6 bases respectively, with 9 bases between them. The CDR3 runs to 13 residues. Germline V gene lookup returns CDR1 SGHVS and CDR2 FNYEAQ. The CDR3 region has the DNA TGTGCCAGCAGCTTAGAGGGCGGGCAGACCCAGTACTTC. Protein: CASSLEGGQTQYF.

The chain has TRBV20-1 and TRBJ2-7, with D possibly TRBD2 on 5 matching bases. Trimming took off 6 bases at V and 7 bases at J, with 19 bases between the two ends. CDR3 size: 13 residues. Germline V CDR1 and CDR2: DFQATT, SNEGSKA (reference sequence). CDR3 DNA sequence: TGCAGTGCCCCCCAGCGGACGTTGAAGGAGCAGTACTTC. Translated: CSAPQRTLKEQYF.

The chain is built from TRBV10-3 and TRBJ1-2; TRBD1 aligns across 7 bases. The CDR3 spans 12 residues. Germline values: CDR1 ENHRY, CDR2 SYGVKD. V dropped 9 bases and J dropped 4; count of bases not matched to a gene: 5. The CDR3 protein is CAMADRAYGYTF. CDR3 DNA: TGTGCCATGGCTGACAGGGCCTATGGCTACACCTTC.

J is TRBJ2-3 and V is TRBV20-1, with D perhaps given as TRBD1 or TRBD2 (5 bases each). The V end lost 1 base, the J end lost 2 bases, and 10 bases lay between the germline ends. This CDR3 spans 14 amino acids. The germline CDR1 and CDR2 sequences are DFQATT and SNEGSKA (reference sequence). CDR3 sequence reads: CSARVGGITDTQYF. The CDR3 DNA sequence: TGCAGTGCTAGAGTTGGGGGAATCACAGATACGCAGTATTTT.

The CDR3 is CSAREPSTEAFF. The CDR3 DNA sequence: TGCAGTGCTAGAGAACCGAGCACTGAAGCTTTCTTT. The rearrangement links TRBV20-1 to TRBJ1-1; D is unresolved. Trimming took 0 bases from V and 4 from J, leaving 6 bases between them. From germline, CDR1 is DFQATT and CDR2 SNEGSKA (reference sequence). The CDR3 loop spans 12 amino acids.

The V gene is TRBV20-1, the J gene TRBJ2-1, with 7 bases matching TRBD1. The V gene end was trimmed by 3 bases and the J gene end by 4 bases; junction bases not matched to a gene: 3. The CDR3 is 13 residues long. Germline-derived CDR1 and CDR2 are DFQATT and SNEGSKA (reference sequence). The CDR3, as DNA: TGCAGTGCTAGGGGGACAGAGTACAATGAGCAGTTCTTC. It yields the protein CSARGTEYNEQFF.

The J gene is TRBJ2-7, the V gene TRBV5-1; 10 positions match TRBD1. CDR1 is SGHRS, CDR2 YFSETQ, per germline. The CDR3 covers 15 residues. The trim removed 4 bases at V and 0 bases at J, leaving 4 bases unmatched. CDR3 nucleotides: TGCGCCAGCAGCGGGGGACAGGGGCCCTCCTACGAGCAGTACTTC. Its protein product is CASSGGQGPSYEQYF.